Below, 23 T cell receptor beta chains from the same sample are listed, as sequenced in a study of T-cell reconstitution after alpha-beta-depleted transplantation in children. The TCRbeta library incorporated unique molecular identifiers. TCRdb recomputed calls from the PCR reads with MiXCR, one row per CDR3 protein. The sample carries hundreds of thousands of distinct CDR3 sequences, around 16% recorded once. Sequenced here: PBMCs from the stem cell graft donor, sampled from the stem cell graft. The receptors stem from a human donor who donated a stem cell graft to a child with acute myeloid leukemia.

The sample holds a few counts of this clonotype. One end of the junction varies from germline; a read error may be responsible. In nucleotides, the CDR3 is TGTGCCAGCAGTTACTCGAACGGCCCCTATCGCTACACCTTC. This gives the protein CASSYSNGPYRYTF. The V call is TRBV6-5, the J call TRBJ1-2; D is unclear. The length of the CDR3 is 14 residues. In germline, CDR1 is MNHEY, CDR2 SVGAGI.

The chain combines TRBV7-2 with TRBJ2-1; TRBD2 aligns across 10 bases. The CDR3 is 15 residues long. Trimming removed 5 bases from V and 6 bases from J; junction bases left unmatched: 7. The germline V gene encodes CDR1 SGHTA and CDR2 FQGNSA. The CDR3: CASSRELAGLNEQFF. The CDR3 DNA follows: TGTGCCAGCAGCCGAGAACTAGCGGGACTCAATGAGCAGTTCTTC.

This clonotype was observed a few times. The chain employs TRBV11-2 and TRBJ2-1; perhaps TRBD2 as D (6 bases). The germline CDR1 and CDR2 sequences are SGHAT and FQNNGV. Trimming pared 4 bases from V and 14 bases from J, leaving 12 bases between. The CDR3 contains 11 residues. DNA for the CDR3: TGTGCCAGCAGCTCGGGAGCGGTGGAGTTCTTC. Translated: CASSSGAVEFF.

This clonotype was detected ten times or more. The genes are TRBV10-3 and TRBJ2-3; D is unresolved. Germline CDR1 and CDR2: ENHRY and SYGVKD. The CDR3 has 12 residues. V lost 0 bases to trimming and J lost 3 bases, with 1 base between them. CDR3 amino acids: CAISESTDTQYF. As DNA, the CDR3 is TGTGCCATCAGTGAGTCGACAGATACGCAGTATTTT.

A few counts support this clonotype. This sequence joins TRBV6-1 and TRBJ1-1; 8 bases are a match to TRBD1. Per germline, CDR1 MNHNS and CDR2 SASEGT. CDR3 length: 14 residues. Unmatched junction bases numbered 5, after V lost 4 bases and J lost 4 bases. The CDR3 protein is CASSAQGEITEAFF. The DNA for the CDR3 is TGTGCCAGCAGTGCACAGGGGGAGATCACTGAAGCTTTCTTT.

The chain combines TRBV27 with TRBJ1-1; 7 nucleotides align to TRBD1. Germline CDR1 MNHEY, CDR2 SMNVEV (reference sequence). The CDR3 extends over 17 amino acids. J gave up 1 base and V 8 bases, and 16 bases lay outside the gene matches. The CDR3 DNA follows: TGTGCCAGCGTCACCCCCTCAGGGGGGGGGCAGAACACTGAAGCTTTCTTT. Protein sequence: CASVTPSGGGQNTEAFF.

A few counts support this clonotype. The chain recombines TRBV29-1 with TRBJ2-7; maybe TRBD1 (6 bases). CDR1 SQVTM and CDR2 ANQGSEA come from the germline V gene. There are 13 residues in the CDR3. V lost 5 bases to trimming and J lost 3 bases, with 14 bases between them. In nucleotides, the CDR3 is TGCAGCGTTAGGACAGTCTCATACTACGAGCAGTACTTC. Protein: CSVRTVSYYEQYF.

Only a few counts were recorded for this clonotype. V usage is TRBV7-6 and J usage is TRBJ2-7; D gene unclear. The germline V gene encodes CDR1 SGHVS and CDR2 FNYEAQ. The CDR3 sequence is 14 residues long. Trimming cost V 0 bases and J 0 bases, with 6 bases left between them. The DNA for the CDR3 is TGTGCCAGCAGCTTAGCCTTCGGCTCCTACGAGCAGTACGTC. As protein: CASSLAFGSYEQYV.

V and J are TRBV20-1 and TRBJ2-5, with 10 bases identical to TRBD2. The J segment lost 1 base and the V segment lost 2 bases, leaving 10 bases of the junction unmatched. The CDR3 is 17 residues long. Germline V gene data show CDR1 as DFQATT and CDR2 as SNEGSKA (reference sequence). The CDR3 DNA is TGCAGTGCTAGAATGTTAGCGGGGGGAAATCTCCAAGAGACCCAGTACTTC. This translates into CSARMLAGGNLQETQYF.

This clonotype was seen a few times. The chain has TRBV30 and TRBJ2-7; D possibly corresponds to TRBD1 (6 bases). V was pared by 6 bases and J by 3 bases, with 9 bases between. This CDR3 comprises 11 residues. CDR1 is GTSNPN and CDR2 is SVGIG in the germline V gene (reference sequence). The CDR3 DNA sequence: TGTGCCTGCCAGACAGGCTACGAGCAGTACTTC. This sequence encodes CACQTGYEQYF.

This clonotype appeared a few times. The CDR3 loop is CASSYGLAATYEQYF. The CDR3, as DNA: TGTGCCAGCAGTTACGGGCTAGCGGCTACCTACGAGCAGTACTTC. The V and J genes are TRBV6-5 and TRBJ2-7, with TRBD2 identical over 7 bases. Looked up from germline, CDR1 is MNHEY and CDR2 is SVGAGI. The CDR3 sequence is 15 residues long. The J segment lost 2 bases and the V segment lost 2 bases, leaving 6 bases of the junction unmatched.

This clonotype was observed at least ten times. The rearrangement joins TRBV5-1 to TRBJ2-1, with 11 bases that match TRBD2. CDR1 and CDR2 from the germline V gene are SGHRS and YFSETQ. The CDR3 spans 14 residues. The ends lost 4 bases at V and 12 bases at J; junction bases unmatched: 9. The CDR3 is CASSPTGTSGAQFF. In DNA form, the CDR3 reads TGCGCCAGCAGCCCGACCGGGACTAGCGGTGCGCAGTTCTTC. The variable domain in full, completed from reference TRBV5-1 and TRBJ2-1, reads KAGVTQTPRYLIKTRGQQVTLSCSPISGHRSVSWYQQTPGQGLQFLFEYFSETQRNKGNFPGRFSGRQFSNSRSEMNVSTLELGDSALYLCASSPTGTSGAQFFGPGTRLTVL.

This clonotype came up a few times. This chain links TRBV7-9 with TRBJ1-4; D gene uncertain. Trimming shortened V by 1 base and J by 4 bases, and 4 bases separated the two germline ends. Looked up from germline, CDR1 is SEHNR and CDR2 is FQNEAQ (reference sequence). The CDR3 has 13 residues. CDR3: CASSLGVNEKLFF. The CDR3 DNA reads TGTGCCAGCAGCTTAGGAGTTAATGAAAAACTGTTTTTT.

The CDR3 loop reads CSVEGFPGGRDEQFF. The DNA for the CDR3 is TGCAGCGTTGAAGGGTTCCCCGGGGGTCGGGATGAGCAGTTCTTC. The chain links TRBV29-1 to TRBJ2-1; TRBD2 is a possible D gene (6 bases). Germline assignment: CDR1 SQVTM and CDR2 ANQGSEA. V shed 1 base and J shed 8 bases, with 18 bases lying between them. The CDR3 extends over 15 amino acids.

This clonotype was seen repeatedly, ten times or more. The genes are TRBV29-1 and TRBJ2-1; D uncertain. Deletions cut 3 bases from V and 7 bases from J, with 10 bases between. CDR1 SQVTM and CDR2 ANQGSEA come from the germline V gene. The length of the CDR3 is 12 residues. The CDR3 reads CSVEGIINEQFF. In DNA, the CDR3 is TGCAGCGTTGAGGGGATTATAAATGAGCAGTTCTTC.

There are a few counts of this clonotype. The rearrangement links TRBV7-9 to TRBJ2-7, with 7 bases matching TRBD1. J was trimmed by 2 bases and V by 10 bases; bases with no gene match: 5. CDR3 length: 12 amino acids. Germline loops: CDR1 SEHNR, CDR2 FQNEAQ (reference sequence). CDR3 bases: TGTGCCACCGGGACAGACACCTACGAGCAGTACTTC. It yields the protein CATGTDTYEQYF.

The genes are TRBV5-1 and TRBJ2-3, with D hard to call. Germline CDR1 is SGHRS and CDR2 is YFSETQ. The CDR3 has 15 amino acids. V lost 1 base and J 1 base, leaving 10 bases between the germline ends. The CDR3: CASSLRSLGTDTQYF. The DNA for the CDR3 is TGCGCCAGCAGCTTGCGTTCCCTTGGCACAGATACGCAGTATTTT.

This clonotype was counted many times. V and J are TRBV7-2 and TRBJ2-3, with a weak D call TRBD1 (5 bases). The CDR3 extends over 15 amino acids. In germline, CDR1 is SGHTA, CDR2 FQGNSA. Trimming cost V 5 bases and J 3 bases, with 15 bases left between them. The CDR3 region is CASSPGAGSTDTQYF. In nucleotides, the CDR3 is TGTGCCAGCAGCCCAGGCGCAGGGTCGACAGATACGCAGTATTTT. The full variable domain, its missing parts supplied by reference TRBV7-2 and TRBJ2-3, is GAGVSQSPSNKVTEKGKDVELRCDPISGHTALYWYRQSLGQGLEFLIYFQGNSAPDKSGLPSDRFSAERTGGSVSTLTIQRTQQEDSAVYLCASSPGAGSTDTQYFGPGTRLTVL.

The chain combines TRBV9 with TRBJ1-2; no reliable D call. This CDR3 has 15 amino acids. V gave up 0 bases and J gave up 0 bases, with 9 bases separating them. Germline CDR1 and CDR2: SGDLS and YYNGEE. The CDR3 protein is CASSVGDGANYGYTF. CDR3 coding DNA: TGTGCCAGCAGCGTAGGAGACGGAGCTAACTATGGCTACACCTTC. The variable domain in full, completed from reference TRBV9 and TRBJ1-2, reads DSGVTQTPKHLITATGQRVTLRCSPRSGDLSVYWYQQSLDQGLQFLIQYYNGEERAKGNILERFSAQQFPDLHSELNLSSLELGDSALYFCASSVGDGANYGYTFGSGTRLTVV.

This rearrangement joins TRBV27 to TRBJ1-4, with D unresolved. The germline gives CDR1 MNHEY, CDR2 SMNVEV (reference sequence). The V end lost 1 base, the J end lost 14 bases, and 11 bases lay between the germline ends. This CDR3 is built from 12 residues. This chain's CDR3 is CASSLLGSPLFF. DNA of the CDR3: TGTGCCAGCAGTTTATTGGGCAGCCCTCTGTTTTTT.

This clonotype was seen a handful of times. Here the CDR3 DNA reads TGTGCCATCAGTGAGGACGGCTCCTACGAGCAGTACGTC. It translates to CAISEDGSYEQYV. The chain carries TRBV10-3 and TRBJ2-7; D uncertain. The CDR3 is 13 residues long. Trimming left V 2 bases short and J 0 bases short, with 5 bases between. Germline CDR1 and CDR2: ENHRY and SYGVKD.

This clonotype was recorded at least ten times. V usage is TRBV20-1 and J usage is TRBJ1-5; unclear D gene. The V end was cut by 5 bases, the J end by 3 bases, with 14 bases between. The CDR3 runs to 14 residues. Germline-derived CDR1 and CDR2 are DFQATT and SNEGSKA (reference sequence). The DNA for the CDR3 is TGCAGTGCTTCGCTAAGTTCTCACAATCAGCCCCAGCATTTT. Its protein is CSASLSSHNQPQHF.

This clonotype was observed at least ten times. The gene calls are TRBV10-2 and TRBJ1-5; no clear D gene. The CDR3 loop spans 14 amino acids. Germline CDR1 reads WSHSY; CDR2 reads SAAADI. Trimming shortened V by 3 bases and J by 5 bases, and 11 bases separated the two germline ends. The CDR3 here is CASSDSTIDQPQHF. CDR3 nucleotide sequence: TGCGCCAGCAGTGACAGTACGATCGATCAGCCCCAGCATTTT.